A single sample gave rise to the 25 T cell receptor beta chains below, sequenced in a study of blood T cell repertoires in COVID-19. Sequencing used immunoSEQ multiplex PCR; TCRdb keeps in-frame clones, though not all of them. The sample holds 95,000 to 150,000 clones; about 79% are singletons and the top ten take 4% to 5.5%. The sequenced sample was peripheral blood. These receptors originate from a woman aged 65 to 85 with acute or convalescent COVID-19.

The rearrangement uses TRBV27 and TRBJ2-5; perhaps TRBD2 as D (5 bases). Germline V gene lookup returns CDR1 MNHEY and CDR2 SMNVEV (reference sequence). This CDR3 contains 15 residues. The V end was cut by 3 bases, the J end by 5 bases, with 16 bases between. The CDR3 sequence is CASSFSAQPGETQYF. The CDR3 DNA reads TGTGCCAGCAGTTTTTCTGCCCAGCCGGGGGAGACCCAGTACTTC.

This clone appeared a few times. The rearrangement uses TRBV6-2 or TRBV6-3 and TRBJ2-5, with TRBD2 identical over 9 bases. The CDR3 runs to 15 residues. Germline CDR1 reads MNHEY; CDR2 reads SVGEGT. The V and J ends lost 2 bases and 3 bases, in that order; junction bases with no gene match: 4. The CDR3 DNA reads TGTGCCAGCAGTTACGGCGGGGGGGCCAAAGAGACCCAGTACTTC. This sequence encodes CASSYGGGAKETQYF.

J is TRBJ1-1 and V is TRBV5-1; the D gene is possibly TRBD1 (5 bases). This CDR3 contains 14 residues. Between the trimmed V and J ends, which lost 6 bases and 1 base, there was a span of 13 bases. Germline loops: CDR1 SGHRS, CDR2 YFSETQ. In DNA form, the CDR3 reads TGCGCCAGCACCAAAGACAGTACGAACACTGAAGCTTTCTTT. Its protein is CASTKDSTNTEAFF.

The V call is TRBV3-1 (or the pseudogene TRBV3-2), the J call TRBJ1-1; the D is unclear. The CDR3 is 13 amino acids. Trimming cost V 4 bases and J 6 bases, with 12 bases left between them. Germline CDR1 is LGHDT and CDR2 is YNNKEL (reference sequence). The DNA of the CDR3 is TGTGCCAGCAGCCCCGGAGGAATTGCTGAAGCTTTCTTT. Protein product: CASSPGGIAEAFF.

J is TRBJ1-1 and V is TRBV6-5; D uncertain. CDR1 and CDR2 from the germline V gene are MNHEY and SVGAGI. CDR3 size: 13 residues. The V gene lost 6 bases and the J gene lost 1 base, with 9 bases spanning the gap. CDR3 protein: CASRRPGNTEAFF. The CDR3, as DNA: TGTGCCAGCAGACGCCCAGGGAACACTGAAGCTTTCTTT.

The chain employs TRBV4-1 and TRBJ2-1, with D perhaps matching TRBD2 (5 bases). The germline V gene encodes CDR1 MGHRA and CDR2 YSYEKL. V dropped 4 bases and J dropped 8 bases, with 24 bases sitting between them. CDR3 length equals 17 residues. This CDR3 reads CASSPKSGYGRIDEQFF. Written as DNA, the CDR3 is TGCGCCAGCAGCCCCAAAAGCGGCTATGGAAGGATCGATGAGCAGTTCTTC.

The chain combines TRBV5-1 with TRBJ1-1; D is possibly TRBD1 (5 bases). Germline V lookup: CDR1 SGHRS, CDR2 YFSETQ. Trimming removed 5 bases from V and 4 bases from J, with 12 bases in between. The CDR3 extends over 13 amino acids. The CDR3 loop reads CASRNTGGTEAFF. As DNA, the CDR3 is TGCGCCAGCAGAAATACCGGGGGCACTGAAGCTTTCTTT.

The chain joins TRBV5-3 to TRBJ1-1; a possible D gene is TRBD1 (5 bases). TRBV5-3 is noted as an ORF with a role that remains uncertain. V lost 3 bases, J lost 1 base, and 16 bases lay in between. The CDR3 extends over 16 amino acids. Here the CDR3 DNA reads TGTGCCAGAAGCTGGGCCAAGGGGAAACGGAACACTGAAGCTTTCTTT. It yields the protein CARSWAKGKRNTEAFF.

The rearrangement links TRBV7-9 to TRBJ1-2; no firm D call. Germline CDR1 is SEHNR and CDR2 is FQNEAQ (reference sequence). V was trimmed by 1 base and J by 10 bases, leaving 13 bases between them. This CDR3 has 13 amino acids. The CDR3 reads CASSLDFGVDYTF. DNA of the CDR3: TGTGCCAGCAGCTTAGATTTCGGGGTTGACTACACCTTC. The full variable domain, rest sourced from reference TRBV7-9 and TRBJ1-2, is DTGVSQNPRHKITKRGQNVTFRCDPISEHNRLYWYRQTLGQGPEFLTYFQNEAQLEKSRLLSDRFSAERPKGSFSTLEIQRTEQGDSAMYLCASSLDFGVDYTFGSGTRLTVV.

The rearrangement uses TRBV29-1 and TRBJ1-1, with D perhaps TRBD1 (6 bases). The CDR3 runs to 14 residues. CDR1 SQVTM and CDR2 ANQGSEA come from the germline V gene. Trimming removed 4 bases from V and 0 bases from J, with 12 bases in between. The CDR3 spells CSVARQGLNTEAFF. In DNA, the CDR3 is TGCAGCGTTGCTCGGCAGGGGTTGAACACTGAAGCTTTCTTT.

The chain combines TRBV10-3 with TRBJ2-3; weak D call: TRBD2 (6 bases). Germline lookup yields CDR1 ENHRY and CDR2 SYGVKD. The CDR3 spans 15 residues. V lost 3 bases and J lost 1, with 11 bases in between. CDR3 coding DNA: TGTGCCATCAGTGATACGACGGGAGGCACAGATACGCAGTATTTT. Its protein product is CAISDTTGGTDTQYF.

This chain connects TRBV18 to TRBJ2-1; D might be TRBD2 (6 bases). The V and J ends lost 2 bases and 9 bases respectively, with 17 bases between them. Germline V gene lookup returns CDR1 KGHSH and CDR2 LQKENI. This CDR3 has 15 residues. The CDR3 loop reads CASSPREVGSVEQFF. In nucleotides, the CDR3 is TGTGCCAGCTCACCAAGGGAGGTAGGGTCGGTTGAGCAGTTCTTC.

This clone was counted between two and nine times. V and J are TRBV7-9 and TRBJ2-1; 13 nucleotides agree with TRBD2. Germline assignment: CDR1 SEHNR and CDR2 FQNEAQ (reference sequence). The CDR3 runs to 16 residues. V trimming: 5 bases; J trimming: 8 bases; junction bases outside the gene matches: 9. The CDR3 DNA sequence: TGTGCCAGCAGCCCACGGGGACTAGCGGGGATCTATGAGCAGTTCTTC. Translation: CASSPRGLAGIYEQFF.

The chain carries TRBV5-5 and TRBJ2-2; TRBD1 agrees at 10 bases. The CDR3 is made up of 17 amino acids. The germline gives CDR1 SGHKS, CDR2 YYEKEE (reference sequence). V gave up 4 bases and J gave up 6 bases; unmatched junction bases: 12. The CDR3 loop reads CASSPGIRTGGSGELFF. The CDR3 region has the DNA TGTGCCAGCAGCCCCGGGATCCGGACAGGGGGGTCCGGGGAGCTGTTTTTT. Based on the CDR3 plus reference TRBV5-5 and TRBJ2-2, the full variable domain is DAGVTQSPTHLIKTRGQQVTLRCSPISGHKSVSWYQQVLGQGPQFIFQYYEKEERGRGNFPDRFSARQFPNYSSELNVNALLLGDSALYLCASSPGIRTGGSGELFFGEGSRLTVL.

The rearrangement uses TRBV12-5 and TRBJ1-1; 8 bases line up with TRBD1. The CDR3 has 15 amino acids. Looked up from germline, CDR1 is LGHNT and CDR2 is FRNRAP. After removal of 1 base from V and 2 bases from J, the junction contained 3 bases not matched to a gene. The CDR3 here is CASGLADRANTEAFF. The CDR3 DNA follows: TGTGCTAGTGGTTTGGCGGACAGGGCTAACACTGAAGCTTTCTTT. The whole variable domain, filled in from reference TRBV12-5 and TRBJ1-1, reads DARVTQTPRHKVTEMGQEVTMRCQPILGHNTVFWYRQTMMQGLELLAYFRNRAPLDDSGMPKDRFSAEMPDATLATLKIQPSEPRDSAVYFCASGLADRANTEAFFGQGTRLTVV.

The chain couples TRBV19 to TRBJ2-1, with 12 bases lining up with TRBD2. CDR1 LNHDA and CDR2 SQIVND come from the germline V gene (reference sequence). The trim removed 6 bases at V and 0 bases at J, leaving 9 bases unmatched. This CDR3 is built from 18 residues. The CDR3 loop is CASRRTSGTRGSYNEQFF. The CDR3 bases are TGTGCCAGTAGACGGACTAGCGGGACTAGGGGCTCCTACAATGAGCAGTTCTTC.

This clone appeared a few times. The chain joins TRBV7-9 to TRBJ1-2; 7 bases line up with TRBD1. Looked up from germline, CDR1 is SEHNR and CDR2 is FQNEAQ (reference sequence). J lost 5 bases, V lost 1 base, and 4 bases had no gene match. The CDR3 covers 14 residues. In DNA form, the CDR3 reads TGTGCCAGCAGCTTAGGACAGGGCGGTTATGGCTACACCTTC. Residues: CASSLGQGGYGYTF.

This chain's CDR3 is CASSLWTGAYSYEQYV. As DNA, the CDR3 is TGTGCCAGCAGCCTCTGGACAGGGGCGTACTCCTACGAGCAGTACGTC. V and J are TRBV5-6 and TRBJ2-7, with 9 bases that match TRBD1. In germline, CDR1 is SGHDT, CDR2 YYEEEE. After removal of 4 bases from V and 0 bases from J, the junction contained 8 bases not matched to a gene. The CDR3 runs 16 residues.

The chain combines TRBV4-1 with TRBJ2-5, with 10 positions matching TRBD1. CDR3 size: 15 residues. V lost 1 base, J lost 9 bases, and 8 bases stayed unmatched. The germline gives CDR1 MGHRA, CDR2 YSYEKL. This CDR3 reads CASSQVRDRGASQYF. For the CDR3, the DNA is TGCGCCAGCAGCCAAGTCCGGGACAGGGGAGCATCCCAGTACTTC.

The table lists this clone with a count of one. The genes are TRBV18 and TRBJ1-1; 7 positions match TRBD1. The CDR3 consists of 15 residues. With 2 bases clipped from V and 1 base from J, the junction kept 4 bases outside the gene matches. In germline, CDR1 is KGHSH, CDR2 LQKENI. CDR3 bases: TGTGCCAGCTCACCAGGGACAGCTGAGAACACTGAAGCTTTCTTT. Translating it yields CASSPGTAENTEAFF.

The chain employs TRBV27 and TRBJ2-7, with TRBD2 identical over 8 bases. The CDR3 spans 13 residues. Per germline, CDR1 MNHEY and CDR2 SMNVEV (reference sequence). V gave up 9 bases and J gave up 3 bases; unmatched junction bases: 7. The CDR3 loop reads CASLAGPRYEQYV. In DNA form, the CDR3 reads TGTGCCAGTTTAGCGGGGCCCCGCTACGAGCAGTACGTC.

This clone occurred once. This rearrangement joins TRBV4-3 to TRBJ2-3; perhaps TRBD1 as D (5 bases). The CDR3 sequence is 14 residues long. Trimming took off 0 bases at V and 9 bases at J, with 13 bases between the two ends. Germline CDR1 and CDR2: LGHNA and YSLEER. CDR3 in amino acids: CASSQDFGAETQYF. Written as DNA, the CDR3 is TGCGCCAGCAGCCAAGATTTTGGGGCCGAAACGCAGTATTTT.

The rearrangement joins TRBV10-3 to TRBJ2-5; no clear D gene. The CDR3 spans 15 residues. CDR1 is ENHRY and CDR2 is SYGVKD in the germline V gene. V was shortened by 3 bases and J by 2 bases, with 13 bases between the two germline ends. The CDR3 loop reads CAISDSGGFQETQYF. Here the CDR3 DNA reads TGTGCCATCAGTGACTCAGGTGGTTTTCAAGAGACCCAGTACTTC.

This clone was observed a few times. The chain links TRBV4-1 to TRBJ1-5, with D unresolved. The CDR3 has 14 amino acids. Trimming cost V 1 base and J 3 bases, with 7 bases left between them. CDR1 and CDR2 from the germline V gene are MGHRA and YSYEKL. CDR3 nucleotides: TGCGCCAGCAGCCAAGGGCGGCTCAATCAGCCCCAGCATTTT. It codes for CASSQGRLNQPQHF.

CDR3 in amino acids: CASNTDGSANYGYTF. The DNA of the CDR3 is TGTGCCAGCAATACAGACGGCTCAGCTAACTATGGCTACACCTTC. The chain uses TRBV9 and TRBJ1-2; no clear D. The CDR3 sequence is 15 residues long. Deletions cut 6 bases from V and 0 bases from J, with 15 bases between. CDR1 SGDLS and CDR2 YYNGEE come from the germline V gene.